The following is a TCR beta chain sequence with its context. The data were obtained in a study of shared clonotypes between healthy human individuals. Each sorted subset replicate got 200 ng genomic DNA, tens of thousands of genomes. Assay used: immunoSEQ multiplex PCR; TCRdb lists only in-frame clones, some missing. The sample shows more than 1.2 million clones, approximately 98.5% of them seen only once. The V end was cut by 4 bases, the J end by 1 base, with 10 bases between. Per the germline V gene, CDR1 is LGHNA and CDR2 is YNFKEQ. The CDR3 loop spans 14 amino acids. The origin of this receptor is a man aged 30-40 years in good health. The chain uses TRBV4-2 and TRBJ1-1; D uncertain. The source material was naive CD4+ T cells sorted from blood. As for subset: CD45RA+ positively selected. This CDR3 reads CASSPSDGNTEAFF. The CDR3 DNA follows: TGTGCCAGCAGCCCATCGGACGGGAACACTGAAGCTTTCTTT.